There are a few counts of the clone carrying this TCR beta chain. The target antigen is unknown. This sample is drawn from a study of circulating tumor DNA in untreated peripheral T-cell lymphoma. Findings of the study overall: In 75% to 85% of patients, tumor-specific clonotypes were identified.

This CDR3 has 16 amino acids. The V gene end was trimmed by 4 bases and the J gene end by 2 bases; junction bases not matched to a gene: 4. Germline values: CDR1 MNHGY, CDR2 SAAAGT. Profiling relied on immunoSEQ multiplex PCR, and the TCRdb table lists in-frame clones only, not all of them. In the table there are around 6,400 clones, 62% of which are singletons. This tumor tissue came from a pretreatment baseline collection. The sequenced sample consisted of tumor tissue. The source is a human donor with peripheral T-cell lymphoma. The chain recombines TRBV6-8 with TRBJ2-3, with 12 bases fitting TRBD2. Here the CDR3 DNA reads TGTGCCAGCAGTTCCGGGACTAGCGGGTACACAGATACGCAGTATTTT. It specifies CASSSGTSGYTDTQYF.